Each of the 28 T cell receptor beta chains below was sequenced from the same sample in a study of T cells after yellow fever vaccination. Via MiXCR, TCRdb re-called the 5' RACE reads, giving one row per CDR3 protein. This repertoire shows hundreds of thousands of distinct CDR3 sequences, about 14% found once; its top ten account for more than 12%. The source material was PBMCs, sampled on the day of the yellow fever booster vaccination. The receptors were sampled from a man aged 25-40 years who received the YFV17D yellow fever vaccine.

V is TRBV5-1 and J is TRBJ2-6; no clear D. The germline CDR1 and CDR2 sequences are SGHRS and YFSETQ. V lost 7 bases to trimming and J lost 2 bases, with 10 bases between them. The CDR3 sequence is 14 residues long. The CDR3 sequence is CASVPIAGANVLTF. CDR3 DNA: TGCGCCAGCGTTCCGATAGCTGGGGCCAACGTCCTGACTTTC.

This clonotype turned up a few times. V gene TRBV7-9 combines with J gene TRBJ2-7; D remains unclear. This CDR3 spans 14 amino acids. Germline V CDR1 and CDR2: SEHNR, FQNEAQ (reference sequence). V lost 5 bases and J lost 9, with 20 bases in between. CDR3 DNA: TGTGCCAGCAGCCCTAAGGGTGGGGTACTTGGGCAGTACTTC. Its protein is CASSPKGGVLGQYF.

The table lists this clonotype with a few counts. The chain has TRBV9 and TRBJ2-7; D unclear. V was shortened by 2 bases and J by 3 bases, with 15 bases between the two germline ends. This CDR3 region has 15 residues. Germline-derived CDR1 and CDR2 are SGDLS and YYNGEE. The CDR3 is CASSVNPEGVYEQYF. The CDR3 DNA reads as TGTGCCAGCAGCGTTAACCCGGAAGGCGTCTACGAGCAGTACTTC.

The gene calls are TRBV6-2 or TRBV6-3 and TRBJ2-5; 9 bases fit TRBD1. Trimming cost V 2 bases and J 3 bases; bases outside gene matches: 13. CDR3 size: 18 residues. CDR1 MNHEY and CDR2 SVGEGT come from the germline V gene. CDR3 sequence reads: CASSYGTGRGIFEETQYF. Here the CDR3 DNA reads TGTGCCAGCAGTTACGGGACAGGGCGCGGTATATTTGAAGAGACCCAGTACTTC.

The J gene is TRBJ2-1, the V gene TRBV30, with 13 bases lining up with TRBD2. Germline CDR1 and CDR2: GTSNPN and SVGIG (reference sequence). CDR3 length equals 16 residues. V lost 4 bases, J lost 7 bases, and 10 bases stayed unmatched. The CDR3 region is CAWNRMGLAGKNEQFF. CDR3 bases: TGTGCCTGGAACCGTATGGGACTAGCGGGAAAAAATGAGCAGTTCTTC. The full variable domain, in which reference TRBV30 and TRBJ2-1 provide the parts outside the CDR3, is SQTIHQWPATLVQPVGSPLSLECTVEGTSNPNLYWYRQAAGRGLQLLFYSVGIGQISSEVPQNLSASRPQDRQFILSSKKLLLSDSGFYLCAWNRMGLAGKNEQFFGPGTRLTVL.

This chain joins TRBV4-1 and TRBJ2-3; 8 positions agree with TRBD2. This CDR3 is built from 16 residues. Germline CDR1 MGHRA, CDR2 YSYEKL. The junction had 7 bases not matched to a gene; V was cut back by 4 bases and J by 1 base. This CDR3 is CASSRVTSGRTDTQYF. In DNA form, the CDR3 reads TGCGCCAGCAGCCGAGTTACTAGCGGACGCACAGATACGCAGTATTTT.

The chain couples TRBV29-1 to TRBJ2-7; D assignment may be TRBD1 or TRBD2 (5 bases each). This CDR3 is 12 amino acids long. V shed 6 bases and J shed 7 bases, with 16 bases lying between them. Germline CDR1 SQVTM, CDR2 ANQGSEA. The CDR3 spells CSVERDGGEQYF. The DNA of the CDR3 is TGCAGCGTCGAACGGGACGGCGGAGAGCAGTACTTC.

This clonotype was observed a few times. V usage is TRBV30 and J usage is TRBJ1-4; TRBD1 might be the D (5 bases). The CDR3 is 14 residues long. CDR1 and CDR2 from the germline V gene are GTSNPN and SVGIG (reference sequence). V lost 5 bases, J lost 8 bases, and 18 bases lay in between. The CDR3 sequence: CAWEAQARGEKLFF. The DNA of the CDR3 is TGTGCCTGGGAAGCACAGGCCAGAGGCGAAAAACTGTTTTTT.

The rearrangement joins TRBV18 to TRBJ2-3, with TRBD2 matching 8 bases. The germline gives CDR1 KGHSH, CDR2 LQKENI. V gave up 3 bases and J gave up 5 bases; unmatched junction bases: 10. This CDR3 comprises 16 residues. CDR3 bases: TGTGCCAGCTCACCTGGACTAGCCCAGACGGGAGATACGCAGTATTTT. Protein: CASSPGLAQTGDTQYF. Together with reference TRBV18 and TRBJ2-3, the CDR3 gives the full variable domain: NAGVMQNPRHLVRRRGQEARLRCSPMKGHSHVYWYRQLPEEGLKFMVYLQKENIIDESGMPKERFSAEFPKEGPSILRIQQVVRGDSAAYFCASSPGLAQTGDTQYFGPGTRLTVL.

This clonotype came up a few times. V usage is TRBV12-3 or TRBV12-4 and J usage is TRBJ2-2; no definite D call. Trimming removed 7 bases from V and 5 bases from J, with 14 bases in between. CDR3 length: 14 residues. The CDR3 reads CASTPPFATGELFF. In DNA, the CDR3 is TGTGCCAGCACTCCCCCCTTTGCTACCGGGGAGCTGTTTTTT.

This clonotype has just one count. This chain links TRBV5-1 with TRBJ2-7; D is possibly TRBD1 (6 bases). The CDR3 spans 14 residues. With 1 base removed from V and 5 bases from J, the gap between germline ends came to 13 bases. CDR1 is SGHRS, CDR2 YFSETQ, per germline. The CDR3 nucleotides read TGCGCCAGCAGCTTGAAGGGGGTGGGGGACGAGCAGTACTTC. Protein: CASSLKGVGDEQYF.

The J gene is TRBJ1-6, the V gene TRBV4-2; D unclear. The germline V gene encodes CDR1 LGHNA and CDR2 YNFKEQ. The CDR3 covers 15 residues. Trimming stripped 3 bases from V and 7 bases from J, with 13 bases between. The CDR3 protein is CASSHDSTDNSPLHF. DNA for the CDR3: TGTGCCAGCAGCCACGATTCGACGGACAATTCACCCCTCCACTTT.

The rearrangement uses TRBV3-1 and TRBJ1-5; D not resolved. The CDR3 totals 13 residues. Germline-derived CDR1 and CDR2 are LGHDT and YNNKEL (reference sequence). Trimming removed 1 base from V and 7 bases from J, with 8 bases in between. The CDR3 reads CASSQGPRQPQHF. The CDR3 DNA follows: TGTGCCAGCAGCCAAGGACCAAGGCAGCCCCAGCATTTT.

The V call is TRBV4-2, the J call TRBJ1-1; D possibly corresponds to TRBD1 (6 bases). The germline V gene encodes CDR1 LGHNA and CDR2 YNFKEQ. The CDR3 loop spans 19 amino acids. V shed 4 bases and J shed 1 base, with 25 bases lying between them. CDR3 sequence (DNA): TGTGCCAGCAGCCCCCCAACAGGGAGCTTCGGCCGCGGGAACACTGAAGCTTTCTTT. Protein: CASSPPTGSFGRGNTEAFF.

The J gene is TRBJ2-5, the V gene TRBV7-2; 7 bases are a match to TRBD2. Germline V gene data show CDR1 as SGHTA and CDR2 as FQGNSA. This CDR3 contains 13 residues. The V gene end was trimmed by 3 bases and the J gene end by 9 bases; junction bases not matched to a gene: 7. In DNA form, the CDR3 reads TGTGCCAGCAGCTTTTCAGCGGGATGGGCCCAGTACTTC. Its protein is CASSFSAGWAQYF.

This clonotype came up many times. The chain joins TRBV7-6 to TRBJ2-5; D is ambiguous. CDR3 length: 14 residues. Germline V gene sequence: CDR1 SGHVS, CDR2 FNYEAQ. V lost 5 bases and J lost 1, with 11 bases in between. CDR3 in DNA: TGTGCCAGCAGCAAAGGGTCGAGCCAAGAGACCCAGTACTTC. Protein product: CASSKGSSQETQYF.

The chain combines TRBV6-5 with TRBJ1-1; D might be TRBD1 (5 bases). This CDR3 is 16 amino acids long. Between the trimmed V and J ends, which lost 0 bases and 6 bases, there was a span of 17 bases. The germline CDR1 and CDR2 sequences are MNHEY and SVGAGI. CDR3 nucleotide sequence: TGTGCCAGCAGTTACTCGATCGGGGGAGGTTTGGCTGAAGCTTTCTTT. It translates to CASSYSIGGGLAEAFF.

This chain joins TRBV19 and TRBJ1-2, with 8 bases identical to TRBD1. Losses at the gene ends were 2 bases for V and 4 bases for J; bases not matched to a gene: 6. The germline gives CDR1 LNHDA, CDR2 SQIVND (reference sequence). The CDR3 consists of 15 residues. In DNA form, the CDR3 reads TGTGCCAGTAGTATAAGAGTGGGACAGGTCTATGGCTACACCTTC. The encoded protein is CASSIRVGQVYGYTF.

Only a few counts were recorded for this clonotype. J is TRBJ1-2 and V is TRBV5-1; 7 nucleotides agree with TRBD1. CDR1 and CDR2 from the germline V gene are SGHRS and YFSETQ. This CDR3 comprises 14 residues. J was trimmed by 5 bases and V by 1 base; bases with no gene match: 5. CDR3 amino acids: CASSLTGQLYGYTF. CDR3 DNA sequence: TGCGCCAGCAGCTTGACGGGACAGCTTTATGGCTACACCTTC. The full variable domain, rest sourced from reference TRBV5-1 and TRBJ1-2, is KAGVTQTPRYLIKTRGQQVTLSCSPISGHRSVSWYQQTPGQGLQFLFEYFSETQRNKGNFPGRFSGRQFSNSRSEMNVSTLELGDSALYLCASSLTGQLYGYTFGSGTRLTVV.

This clonotype was seen many times. The rearrangement links TRBV10-3 to TRBJ2-3; a weak D match, TRBD2 (6 bases). V was cut by 10 bases and J by 5 bases, with 25 bases left in between. The CDR3 is 16 residues long. CDR1 and CDR2 (germline): ENHRY, SYGVKD. CDR3 loop: CASQSIGTPAVDTQYF. In DNA, the CDR3 is TGTGCCAGCCAGTCGATCGGGACTCCGGCGGTAGATACGCAGTATTTT.

This clonotype was seen only a few times. The chain joins TRBV20-1 to TRBJ2-5; 7 bases line up with TRBD2. The V and J ends lost 0 bases and 0 bases, in that order; junction bases with no gene match: 10. Germline-derived CDR1 and CDR2 are DFQATT and SNEGSKA (reference sequence). CDR3 size: 17 residues. CDR3: CSARDLGGSIDQETQYF. CDR3 nucleotide sequence: TGCAGTGCTAGAGATCTGGGCGGGAGTATCGACCAAGAGACCCAGTACTTC.

The chain has TRBV5-8 and TRBJ2-3, with 10 bases aligning to TRBD2. Germline V gives CDR1 SGHTS, CDR2 YDEGEE. Trimming at V came to 1 base and at J to 6 bases, leaving 11 bases not matched to a gene. The CDR3 covers 17 residues. The CDR3 DNA reads as TGTGCCAGCAGCTTGCTGGGGTCGGCTAGCGGGAGTGATACGCAGTATTTT. Its protein product is CASSLLGSASGSDTQYF.

This clonotype was counted only a few times. V gene TRBV11-2 combines with J gene TRBJ2-5; the D is unclear. CDR3 length equals 13 residues. Trimming pared 0 bases from V and 5 bases from J, leaving 7 bases between. CDR1 SGHAT and CDR2 FQNNGV come from the germline V gene. The CDR3, as DNA: TGTGCCAGCAGCTTAGAAGGGTTCGAGACCCAGTACTTC. Amino acids: CASSLEGFETQYF.

The J gene is TRBJ2-5, the V gene TRBV7-2, with D possibly matching TRBD1 (6 bases). V lost 5 bases, J lost 5 bases, and 21 bases lay in between. This CDR3 comprises 16 residues. Germline V gene sequence: CDR1 SGHTA, CDR2 FQGNSA. The CDR3 sequence is CASSILQGFSRETQYF. The CDR3 DNA sequence: TGTGCCAGCAGCATATTACAGGGATTCAGTAGGGAGACCCAGTACTTC.

Points on this clonotype: A much larger clone differs by one base, so this may be a read error. This sequence joins TRBV11-2 and TRBJ2-2, with a tentative D call TRBD2 (6 bases). The CDR3 extends over 15 amino acids. In germline, CDR1 is SGHAT, CDR2 FQNNGV. As DNA, the CDR3 is TGTGCCAGCAGCTTAAGGGCCCAACCGCCGGGGGAGCCGTTTTTT. Its protein is CASSLRAQPPGEPFF.

This clonotype was counted only a few times. The chain uses TRBV5-1 and TRBJ2-2; no clear D gene. Per the germline V gene, CDR1 is SGHRS and CDR2 is YFSETQ. Trimming pared 7 bases from V and 1 base from J, leaving 8 bases between. This CDR3 contains 13 residues. The CDR3 DNA reads TGCGCCAGCCACGTGGAGAACACCGGGGAGCTGTTTTTT. Protein: CASHVENTGELFF.

The V and J genes are TRBV20-1 and TRBJ2-3; 13 bases line up with TRBD2. The CDR3 length is 20 residues. The germline V gene encodes CDR1 DFQATT and CDR2 SNEGSKA (reference sequence). The V segment lost 1 base and the J segment 2 bases; nucleotides outside the gene matches: 15. In nucleotides, the CDR3 is TGCAGTGCTAGAGTCCCGGGACTAGCGGGGACCCAAGCCCCCACAGATACGCAGTATTTT. It codes for CSARVPGLAGTQAPTDTQYF.

The chain joins TRBV20-1 to TRBJ2-7, with D possibly being TRBD1 (5 bases). Germline V gene lookup returns CDR1 DFQATT and CDR2 SNEGSKA (reference sequence). V was cut by 3 bases and J by 4 bases, with 7 bases left in between. The CDR3 length is 11 residues. This CDR3 reads CSARGQYEQYF. The CDR3 nucleotides are TGCAGTGCTAGGGGGCAGTACGAGCAGTACTTC.